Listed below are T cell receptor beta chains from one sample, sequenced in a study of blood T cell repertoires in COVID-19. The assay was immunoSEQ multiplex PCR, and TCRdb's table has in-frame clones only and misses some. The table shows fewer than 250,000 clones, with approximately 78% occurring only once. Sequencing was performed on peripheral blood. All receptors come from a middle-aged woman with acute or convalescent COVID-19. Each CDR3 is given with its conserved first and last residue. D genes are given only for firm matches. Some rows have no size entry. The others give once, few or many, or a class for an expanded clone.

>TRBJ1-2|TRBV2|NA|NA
CASSEATRNYGYTF
TGTGCCAGCAGTGAAGCAACCAGAAACTATGGCTACACCTTC
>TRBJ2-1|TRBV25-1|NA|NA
CASSEGAVGSPYNEQFF
TGTGCCAGCAGTGAAGGGGCCGTCGGGAGCCCCTACAATGAGCAGTTCTTC
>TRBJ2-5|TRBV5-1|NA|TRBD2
CASSRTSGPTQETQYF
TGCGCCAGCAGCCGGACTAGCGGGCCTACACAAGAGACCCAGTACTTC
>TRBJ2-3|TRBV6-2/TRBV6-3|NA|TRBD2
CASSLAGTDTQYF
TGTGCCAGCAGTCTAGCGGGCACAGATACGCAGTATTTT
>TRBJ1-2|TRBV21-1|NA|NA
CASSKGSQGIAYGYTF
TGTGCCAGCAGCAAAGGAAGTCAGGGAATCGCTTATGGCTACACCTTC
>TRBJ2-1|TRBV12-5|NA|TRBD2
CASGPTSGIFSYNEQFF
TGTGCTAGTGGTCCGACTAGCGGGATTTTCTCCTACAATGAGCAGTTCTTC
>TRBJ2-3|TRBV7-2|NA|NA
CASSPRLGLDTQYF
TGTGCCAGCAGCCCTCGACTTGGACTTGATACGCAGTATTTT
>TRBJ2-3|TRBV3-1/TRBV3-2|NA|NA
CASSHWVSGDTQYF
TGTGCCAGCAGCCACTGGGTTAGCGGAGATACGCAGTATTTT
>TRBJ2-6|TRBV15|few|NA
CATSRGGQSGANVLTF
TGTGCCACCAGCAGAGGTGGACAGTCTGGGGCCAACGTCCTGACTTTC
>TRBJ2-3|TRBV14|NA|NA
CASSQSHLRSTDTQYF
TGTGCCAGCAGCCAAAGCCACCTCAGGAGCACAGATACGCAGTATTTT
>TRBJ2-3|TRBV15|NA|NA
CATSGGAAGDTQYF
TGTGCCACCAGCGGGGGGGCCGCTGGAGATACGCAGTATTTT
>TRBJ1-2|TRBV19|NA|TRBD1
CASSVVRGTGRAYGYTF
TGTGCCAGTAGTGTCGTCCGGGGGACAGGCCGCGCCTATGGCTACACCTTC
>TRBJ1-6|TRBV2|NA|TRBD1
CASSGQGAAYNSPLHF
TGTGCCAGCAGTGGACAGGGGGCAGCCTATAATTCACCCCTCCACTTT
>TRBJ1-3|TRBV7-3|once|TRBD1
CASSPPSARSGQGPRSGNTIYF
TGTGCCAGCAGCCCACCTTCAGCTAGATCGGGACAGGGGCCCCGCAGCGGAAACACCATATATTTT
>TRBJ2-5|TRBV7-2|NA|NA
CASSRRGPGETQYF
TGTGCCAGCAGCCGGCGGGGGCCGGGGGAGACCCAGTACTTC
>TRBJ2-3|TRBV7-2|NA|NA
CASSAPRGGDTQYF
TGTGCCAGCAGCGCCCCCAGGGGTGGGGATACGCAGTATTTT
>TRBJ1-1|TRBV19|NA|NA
CASSIWANTEAFF
TGTGCCAGTAGTATTTGGGCAAACACTGAAGCTTTCTTT
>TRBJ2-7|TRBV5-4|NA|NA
CASSSSGKAFYEQYF
TGTGCCAGCAGCTCCTCGGGTAAGGCCTTCTACGAGCAGTACTTC
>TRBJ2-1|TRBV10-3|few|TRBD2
CAISEPGLVRNEQFF
TGTGCCATCAGTGAGCCCGGACTAGTCCGTAATGAGCAGTTCTTC
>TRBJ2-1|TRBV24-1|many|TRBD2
CATSGNWAGGNNEQFF
TGTGCCACCAGTGGTAACTGGGCGGGAGGTAACAATGAGCAGTTCTTC
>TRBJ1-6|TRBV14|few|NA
CASSRGGEYSPLHF
TGTGCCAGCAGCCGAGGGGGGGAATATTCACCCCTCCACTTT
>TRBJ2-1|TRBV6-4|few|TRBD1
CASSRDRDYNEQFF
TGTGCCAGCAGTCGGGACAGAGATTACAATGAGCAGTTCTTC
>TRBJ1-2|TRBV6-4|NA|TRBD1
CASAPGQGYGYTF
TGTGCCAGCGCCCCGGGACAGGGGTATGGCTACACCTTC
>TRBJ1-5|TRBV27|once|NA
CASSLSFAGNQPQHF
TGTGCCAGCAGTTTATCATTCGCAGGGAATCAGCCCCAGCATTTT
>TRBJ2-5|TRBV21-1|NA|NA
CASTGGLAGRETQYF
TGTGCCAGCACCGGGGGACTAGCGGGAAGGGAGACCCAGTACTTC
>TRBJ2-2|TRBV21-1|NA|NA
CASPGTNTGELFF
TGTGCCAGCCCGGGGACTAACACCGGGGAGCTGTTTTTT
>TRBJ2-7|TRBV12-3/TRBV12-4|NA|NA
CASSHRYEQYF
TGTGCCAGCAGCCACCGGTACGAGCAGTACTTC
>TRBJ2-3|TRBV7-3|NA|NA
CASSLADGDTQYF
TGTGCCAGCAGCTTAGCGGATGGGGATACGCAGTATTTT
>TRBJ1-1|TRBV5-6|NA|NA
CASSFDGDWVTEAFF
TGTGCCAGCAGCTTTGACGGGGATTGGGTCACTGAAGCTTTCTTT
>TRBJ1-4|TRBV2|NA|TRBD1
CASTRQGKLFF
TGTGCCAGCACTCGACAGGGGAAACTGTTTTTT
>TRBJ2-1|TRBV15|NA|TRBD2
CATELGGGLNEQFF
TGTGCCACCGAACTGGGGGGGGGATTAAATGAGCAGTTCTTC
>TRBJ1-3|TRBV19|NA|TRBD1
CASSSQGAGNTIYF
TGTGCCAGTAGTTCACAGGGGGCTGGAAACACCATATATTTT
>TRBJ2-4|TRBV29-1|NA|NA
CSVVRGYGNIQYF
TGCAGCGTTGTCAGAGGGTACGGAAACATTCAGTACTTC
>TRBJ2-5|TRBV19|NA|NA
CASSPRAGKETQYF
TGTGCCAGTAGTCCTCGGGCGGGAAAAGAGACCCAGTACTTC
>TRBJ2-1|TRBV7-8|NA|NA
CASSPRPPGSSYNEQFF
TGTGCCAGCAGCCCGCGACCGCCGGGGAGCTCCTACAATGAGCAGTTCTTC